This T cell receptor (beta chain) was captured in a study of response to subunit inactivated influenza vaccine. TCRdb used MiXCR to reprocess the RT-PCR reads, holding one entry per CDR3 protein. The repertoire holds over 800,000 distinct CDR3 sequences, about 20% seen once, with roughly a tenth in the top ten. Concerning this clonotype itself: Its target is not known.

J gave up 7 bases and V 3 bases, and 11 bases lay outside the gene matches. Looked up from germline, CDR1 is SGHAT and CDR2 is FQDESV (reference sequence). This CDR3 spans 16 amino acids. Whole-study findings and limits: New T cells are recruited in small numbers by each seasonal influenza vaccination, according to the authors' suggestion.

This chain uses TRBV11-1 with TRBJ2-1; 8 bases agree with TRBD1. The sequencing used PBMCs from blood, collected 4 to 6 days after vaccination. The sequence was collected from a man aged 50 or older who received an inactivated influenza vaccine. The CDR3 coding sequence is TGTGCCAGCAGCTTTCACAGGGGGGTCGGTGGGAATGAGCAGTTCTTC. It encodes CASSFHRGVGGNEQFF.